A single sample is the source of the 13 T cell receptor beta chains below, sequenced in a study of somatic mutations in cytotoxic T cells in rheumatoid arthritis. TCRdb's copy holds only in-frame clones and misses some; the assay was immunoSEQ multiplex PCR. The repertoire holds 9,500 to 15,000 clones, with 83% as singletons. The sample was CD8+ T cells sorted from blood. The receptors originated from an older woman in good health.

This clone occurred a few times. The chain recombines TRBV5-6 with TRBJ2-7, with D possibly matching TRBD1 (5 bases). The germline gives CDR1 SGHDT, CDR2 YYEEEE. The CDR3 loop spans 13 amino acids. V was clipped by 2 bases and J by 6 bases, with 12 bases between them. The CDR3 DNA reads TGTGCCAGCAGCTTAGGTGGGGCCGGCGAGCAGTACTTC. It encodes CASSLGGAGEQYF.

The chain carries TRBV13 and TRBJ2-7; the D gene is possibly TRBD2 (5 bases). Between the trimmed V and J ends, which lost 6 bases and 3 bases, there was a span of 21 bases. The germline V gene has CDR1 PRHDT and CDR2 FYEKMQ (reference sequence). The CDR3 covers 16 residues. The DNA of the CDR3 is TGTGCCAGCAGGGAGGCCCTAGGGCCTGGCGGCTACGAGCAGTACTTC. The encoded protein is CASREALGPGGYEQYF.

J is TRBJ1-5 and V is TRBV9, with 7 nucleotides matching TRBD1. Germline V lookup: CDR1 SGDLS, CDR2 YYNGEE. V dropped 0 bases and J dropped 4; count of bases not matched to a gene: 4. The CDR3 runs to 15 residues. CDR3 in amino acids: CASSVGGQANQPQHF. The CDR3 DNA is TGTGCCAGCAGCGTAGGTGGACAGGCGAATCAGCCCCAGCATTTT.

This clone was counted between two and nine times. This chain links TRBV28 with TRBJ1-1; D gene uncertain. CDR3 size: 13 residues. V lost 10 bases, J lost 4 bases, and 16 bases lay in between. The germline CDR1 and CDR2 sequences are MDHEN and SYDVKM. This chain's CDR3 is CATVDTESTEAFF. DNA of the CDR3: TGTGCCACCGTTGACACAGAGAGCACTGAAGCTTTCTTT.

The V and J genes are TRBV6-1 and TRBJ1-3; D unclear. Germline loops: CDR1 MNHNS, CDR2 SASEGT. V dropped 2 bases and J dropped 7 bases, with 18 bases sitting between them. This CDR3 contains 16 residues. CDR3 DNA sequence: TGTGCCAGCAGTGAAAGAGTGGAGGCCGGGAGGAACACCATATATTTT. It translates to CASSERVEAGRNTIYF.

As to this clone: One junction end does not reproduce the germline sequence, and a read error may be involved. V is TRBV20-1 and J is TRBJ2-3; D ambiguous. CDR3 length equals 11 residues. Per germline, CDR1 DFQATT and CDR2 SNEGSKA (reference sequence). The CDR3 bases are TGCAGTGCTTTTCTCACAGATGCGCAGTATTTT. This encodes CSAFLTDAQYF.

J is TRBJ1-2 and V is TRBV11-2; 10 nucleotides agree with TRBD1. Germline CDR1 reads SGHAT; CDR2 reads FQNNGV. The CDR3 extends over 15 amino acids. J was trimmed by 4 bases and V by 1 base; bases with no gene match: 3. The CDR3 DNA reads as TGTGCCAGCAGCTTAGGACAGGGGGCTGTCTATGGCTACACCTTC. Encoded protein: CASSLGQGAVYGYTF.

CDR3 amino acids: CASSYSSGAGGYTF. CDR3 nucleotides: TGTGCCAGCAGTTACTCTTCAGGGGCCGGTGGCTACACCTTC. This chain connects TRBV6-6 to TRBJ1-2; possible D gene TRBD1, 6 bases. Trimming cost V 0 bases and J 7 bases, with 12 bases left between them. The CDR3 covers 14 residues. Germline CDR1 is MNHNY and CDR2 is SVGAGI (reference sequence).

This clone has only one observation. CDR3 coding DNA: TGTGCCAGCAGCGGGGTAGCGGGGTTTAGCACAGATACGCAGTATTTT. This gives the protein CASSGVAGFSTDTQYF. The chain carries TRBV9 and TRBJ2-3; 8 positions agree with TRBD2. CDR1 is SGDLS, CDR2 YYNGEE, per germline. V was clipped by 3 bases and J by 0 bases; unmatched bases: 6. The CDR3 has 16 residues.

J is TRBJ2-5 and V is TRBV27; a weak D match, TRBD1 (6 bases). The J call may be incorrect, as the DNA end agrees better with TRBJ2-7. The CDR3 runs 13 residues. Germline CDR1 and CDR2: MNHEY and SMNVEV (reference sequence). This chain's CDR3 is CASSLAGAYEQYF. The CDR3 DNA follows: TGTGCCAGCAGTTTGGCAGGGGCGTACGAGCAGTACTTC.

The chain combines TRBV2 with TRBJ2-1, with a possible D match to TRBD2 (6 bases). The CDR3 extends over 14 amino acids. Germline V gene data show CDR1 as SNHLY and CDR2 as FYNNEI. Trimming removed 4 bases at V and 6 bases at J, with 13 bases between. The DNA of the CDR3 is TGTGCCAGCAGTGGGGAAACTAGCAGCAATGAGCAGTTCTTC. This gives the protein CASSGETSSNEQFF.

The chain recombines TRBV6-6 with TRBJ2-3, with a possible D match to TRBD1 (5 bases). Per the germline V gene, CDR1 is MNHNY and CDR2 is SVGAGI (reference sequence). The V and J ends lost 6 bases and 6 bases respectively, with 16 bases between them. CDR3 length equals 14 residues. The CDR3 region is CASSMDPRADTQYF. The CDR3 DNA is TGTGCCAGCAGCATGGACCCCAGGGCTGATACGCAGTATTTT.

The rearrangement joins TRBV6-5 to TRBJ2-3; D not certain. The CDR3 consists of 16 residues. Germline loops: CDR1 MNHEY, CDR2 SVGAGI. Trimming took 1 base from V and 5 from J, leaving 16 bases between them. In DNA, the CDR3 is TGTGCCAGCAGTTACTATTACGGCCAACCGGGAGATACGCAGTATTTT. Encoded protein: CASSYYYGQPGDTQYF.